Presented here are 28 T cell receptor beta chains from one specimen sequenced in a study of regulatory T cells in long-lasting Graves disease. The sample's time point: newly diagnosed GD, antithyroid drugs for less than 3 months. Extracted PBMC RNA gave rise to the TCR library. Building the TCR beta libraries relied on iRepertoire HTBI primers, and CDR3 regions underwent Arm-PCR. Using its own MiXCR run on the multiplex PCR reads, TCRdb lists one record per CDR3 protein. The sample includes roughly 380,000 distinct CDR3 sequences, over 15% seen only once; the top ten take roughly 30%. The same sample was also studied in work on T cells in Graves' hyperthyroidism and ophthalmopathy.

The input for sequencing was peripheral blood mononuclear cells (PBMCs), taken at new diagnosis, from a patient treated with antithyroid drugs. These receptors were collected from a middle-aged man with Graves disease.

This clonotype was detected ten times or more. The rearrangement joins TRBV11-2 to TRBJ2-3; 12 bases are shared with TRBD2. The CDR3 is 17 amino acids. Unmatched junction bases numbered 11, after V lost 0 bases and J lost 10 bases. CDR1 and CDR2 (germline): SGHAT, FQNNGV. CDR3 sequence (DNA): TGTGCCAGCAGCTTAGATCGTGGTCTAGCGGGGGGGCGGTCGCAGTATTTT. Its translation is CASSLDRGLAGGRSQYF.

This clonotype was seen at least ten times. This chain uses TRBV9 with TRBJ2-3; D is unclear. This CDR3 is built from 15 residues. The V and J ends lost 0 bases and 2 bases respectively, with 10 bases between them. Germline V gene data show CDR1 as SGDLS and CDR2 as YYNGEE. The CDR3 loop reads CASSVDVVFTDTQYF. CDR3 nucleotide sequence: TGTGCCAGCAGCGTAGACGTCGTCTTCACAGATACGCAGTATTTT.

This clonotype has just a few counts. For the CDR3, the DNA is TGTGCCAGCAGCGCAATGGGGGGGGCGCAAGAGACCCAGTACTTC. The encoded protein is CASSAMGGAQETQYF. The chain links TRBV7-9 to TRBJ2-5, with a tentative D call TRBD2 (7 bases). Per germline, CDR1 SEHNR and CDR2 FQNEAQ (reference sequence). V lost 5 bases and J lost 2, with 15 bases in between. The CDR3 totals 15 residues.

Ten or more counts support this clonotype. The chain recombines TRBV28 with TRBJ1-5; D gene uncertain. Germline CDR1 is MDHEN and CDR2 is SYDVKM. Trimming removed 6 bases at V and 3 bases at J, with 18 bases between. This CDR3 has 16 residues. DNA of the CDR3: TGTGCCAGCAGACTCCTGGACGGAGCTTTCAATCAGCCCCAGCATTTT. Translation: CASRLLDGAFNQPQHF.

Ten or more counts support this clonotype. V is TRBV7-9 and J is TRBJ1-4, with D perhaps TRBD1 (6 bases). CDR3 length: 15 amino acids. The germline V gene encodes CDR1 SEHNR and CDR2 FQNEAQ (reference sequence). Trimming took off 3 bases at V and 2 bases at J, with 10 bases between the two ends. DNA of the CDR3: TGTGCCAGCAGCTTCGGGGGGCAGACTAATGAAAAACTGTTTTTT. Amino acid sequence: CASSFGGQTNEKLFF.

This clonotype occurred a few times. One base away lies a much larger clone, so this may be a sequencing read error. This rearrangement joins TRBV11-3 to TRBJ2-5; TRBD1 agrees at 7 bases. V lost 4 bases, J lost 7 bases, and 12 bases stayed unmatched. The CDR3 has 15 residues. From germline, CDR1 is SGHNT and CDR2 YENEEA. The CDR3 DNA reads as TGTGCCAGCAGCTCCCTCCGGGTTCCAGGGGGGACCCAGTACTTC. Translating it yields CASSSLRVPGGTQYF. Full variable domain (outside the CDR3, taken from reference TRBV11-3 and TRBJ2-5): EAGVVQSPRYKIIEKKQPVAFWCNPISGHNTLYWYLQNLGQGPELLIRYENEEAVDDSQLPKDRFSAERLKGVDSTLKIQPAELGDSAVYLCASSSLRVPGGTQYFGPGTRLLVL.

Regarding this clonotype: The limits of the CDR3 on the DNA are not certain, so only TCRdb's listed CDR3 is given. The CDR3 sequence: CASRRFYEQYFGPGPQHF. The chain employs TRBV2 and TRBJ1-5; the table gives TRBD1 as D, unverified against the DNA. Termini included, the CDR3 measures 18 amino acids. Germline values: CDR1 SNHLY, CDR2 FYNNEI.

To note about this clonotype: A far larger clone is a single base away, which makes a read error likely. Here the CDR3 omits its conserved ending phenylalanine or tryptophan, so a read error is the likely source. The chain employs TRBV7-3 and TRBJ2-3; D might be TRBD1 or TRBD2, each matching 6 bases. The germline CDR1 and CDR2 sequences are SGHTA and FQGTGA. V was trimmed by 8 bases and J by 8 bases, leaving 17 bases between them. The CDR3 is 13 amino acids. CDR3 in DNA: TGTGCCAGCGGGCCGGGGGCCAGAGGTACGCAGTATTCT. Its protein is CASGPGARGTQYS.

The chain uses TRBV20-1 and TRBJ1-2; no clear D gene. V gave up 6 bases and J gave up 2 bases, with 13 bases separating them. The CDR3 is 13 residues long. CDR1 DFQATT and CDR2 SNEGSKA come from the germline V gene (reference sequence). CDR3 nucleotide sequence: TGCAGTGCCGCCCCCGGACTAAACTATGGCTACACCTTC. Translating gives CSAAPGLNYGYTF.

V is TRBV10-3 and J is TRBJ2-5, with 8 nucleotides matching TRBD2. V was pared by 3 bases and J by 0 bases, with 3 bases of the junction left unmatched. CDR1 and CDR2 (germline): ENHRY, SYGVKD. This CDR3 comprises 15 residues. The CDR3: CAISDGGGYQETQYF. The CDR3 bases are TGTGCCATCAGTGACGGGGGGGGGTACCAAGAGACCCAGTACTTC.

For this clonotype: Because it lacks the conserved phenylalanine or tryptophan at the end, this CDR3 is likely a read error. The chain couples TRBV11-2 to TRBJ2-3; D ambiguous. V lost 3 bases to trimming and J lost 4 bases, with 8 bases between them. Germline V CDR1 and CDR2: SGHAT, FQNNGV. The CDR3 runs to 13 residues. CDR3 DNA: TGTGCCAGCAGCTTCGAACTACCAGATACGCAGTATTGT. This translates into CASSFELPDTQYC.

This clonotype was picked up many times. CDR3 amino acids: CASSEKETGIYEQYF. The CDR3 DNA reads TGTGCCAGCAGTGAAAAGGAGACAGGGATCTACGAGCAGTACTTC. V and J are TRBV6-1 and TRBJ2-7, with TRBD1 matching 7 bases. Germline V lookup: CDR1 MNHNS, CDR2 SASEGT. The CDR3 is 15 residues long. The J segment lost 3 bases and the V segment lost 2 bases, leaving 7 bases of the junction unmatched.

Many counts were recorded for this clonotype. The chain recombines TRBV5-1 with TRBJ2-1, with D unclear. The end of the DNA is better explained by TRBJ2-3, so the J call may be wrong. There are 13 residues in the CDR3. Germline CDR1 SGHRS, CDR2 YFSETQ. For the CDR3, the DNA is TGCGCCAGCAGCTACTACGTGATTGATACGCAGTATTTT. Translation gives CASSYYVIDTQYF.

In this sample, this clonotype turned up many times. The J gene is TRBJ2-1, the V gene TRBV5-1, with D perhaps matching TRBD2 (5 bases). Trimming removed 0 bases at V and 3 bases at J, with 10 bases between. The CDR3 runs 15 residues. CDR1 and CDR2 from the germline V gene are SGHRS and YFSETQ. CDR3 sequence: CASSLAGLLYNEQFF. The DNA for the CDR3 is TGCGCCAGCAGCTTGGCCGGACTCCTCTACAATGAGCAGTTCTTC.

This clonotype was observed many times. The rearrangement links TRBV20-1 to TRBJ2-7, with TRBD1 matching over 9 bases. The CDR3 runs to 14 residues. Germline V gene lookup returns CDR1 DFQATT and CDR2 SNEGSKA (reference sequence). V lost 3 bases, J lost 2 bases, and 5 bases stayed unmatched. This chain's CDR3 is CSARGQGTPYEQYF. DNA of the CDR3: TGCAGTGCTAGGGGACAGGGTACCCCCTACGAGCAGTACTTC.

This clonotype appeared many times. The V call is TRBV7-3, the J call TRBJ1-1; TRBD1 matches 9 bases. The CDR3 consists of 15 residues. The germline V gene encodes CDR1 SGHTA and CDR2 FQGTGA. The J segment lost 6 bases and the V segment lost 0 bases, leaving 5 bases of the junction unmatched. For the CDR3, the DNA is TGTGCCAGCAGCTTAACCGGGACAGGGTCGTCTGAAGCTTTCTTT. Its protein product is CASSLTGTGSSEAFF.

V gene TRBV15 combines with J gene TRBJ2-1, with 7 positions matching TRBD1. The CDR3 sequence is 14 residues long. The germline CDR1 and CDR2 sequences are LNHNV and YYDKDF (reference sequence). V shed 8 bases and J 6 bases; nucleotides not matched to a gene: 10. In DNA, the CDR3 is TGTGCCACCCAAGAGGGGGCCCGGGCCAATGAGCAGTTCTTC. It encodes CATQEGARANEQFF.

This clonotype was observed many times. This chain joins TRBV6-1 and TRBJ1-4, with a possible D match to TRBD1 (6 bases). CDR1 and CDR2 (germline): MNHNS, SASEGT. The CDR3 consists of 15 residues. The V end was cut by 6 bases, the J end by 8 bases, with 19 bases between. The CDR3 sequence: CASSPRGTPGEKLFF. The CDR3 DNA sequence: TGTGCCAGCAGCCCACGCGGGACACCGGGGGAAAAACTGTTTTTT.

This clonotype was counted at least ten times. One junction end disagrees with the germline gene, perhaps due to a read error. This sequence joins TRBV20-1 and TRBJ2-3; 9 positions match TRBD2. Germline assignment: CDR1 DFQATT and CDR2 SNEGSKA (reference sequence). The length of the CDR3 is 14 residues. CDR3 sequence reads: CSAGDSGGLDTQYF. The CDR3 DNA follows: TGCAGTGCTGGAGATAGCGGGGGACTGGATACGCAGTATTTT.

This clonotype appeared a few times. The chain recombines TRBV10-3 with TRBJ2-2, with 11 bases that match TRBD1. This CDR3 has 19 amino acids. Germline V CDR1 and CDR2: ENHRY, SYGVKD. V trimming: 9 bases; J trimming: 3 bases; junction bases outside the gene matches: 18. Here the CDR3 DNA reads TGTGCCATGGCACCCCACCGGGACAGGGGGGGCCAGGACACCGGGGAGCTGTTTTTT. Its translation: CAMAPHRDRGGQDTGELFF.

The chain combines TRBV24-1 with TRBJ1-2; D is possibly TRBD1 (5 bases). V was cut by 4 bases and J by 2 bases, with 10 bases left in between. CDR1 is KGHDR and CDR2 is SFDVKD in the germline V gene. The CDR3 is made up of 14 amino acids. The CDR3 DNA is TGTGCCACCAGTGACGGGGACCGAAACTATGGCTACACCTTC. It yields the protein CATSDGDRNYGYTF.

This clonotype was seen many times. The CDR3 nucleotides are TGTGCCAGCAGTCCAGAAGGACTAGCGGGGCGTTACGAGCAGTACTTC. As protein: CASSPEGLAGRYEQYF. The J gene is TRBJ2-7, the V gene TRBV27, with TRBD2 matching over 12 bases. V lost 5 bases to trimming and J lost 4 bases; unmatched junction nucleotides: 9. This CDR3 spans 16 amino acids. Per the germline V gene, CDR1 is MNHEY and CDR2 is SMNVEV (reference sequence).

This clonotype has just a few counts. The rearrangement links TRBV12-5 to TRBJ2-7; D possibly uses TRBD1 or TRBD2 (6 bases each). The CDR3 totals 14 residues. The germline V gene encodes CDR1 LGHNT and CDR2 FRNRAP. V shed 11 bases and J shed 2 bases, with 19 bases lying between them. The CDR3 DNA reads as TGTGCTCACCGGGGGCAGGGCGAAACCTACGAGCAGTACTTC. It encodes CAHRGQGETYEQYF.

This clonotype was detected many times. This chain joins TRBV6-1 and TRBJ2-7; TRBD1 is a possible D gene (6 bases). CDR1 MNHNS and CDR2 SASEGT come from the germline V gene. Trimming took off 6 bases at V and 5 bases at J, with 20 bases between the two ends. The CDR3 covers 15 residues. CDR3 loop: CASRVQTGRQDEQYF. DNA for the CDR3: TGTGCCAGCAGGGTACAAACAGGGCGGCAGGACGAGCAGTACTTC.

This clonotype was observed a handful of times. This CDR3 is CAWRSRTAGANVLTF. CDR3 coding DNA: TGTGCCTGGAGGTCGCGGACTGCTGGGGCCAACGTCCTGACTTTC. This chain joins TRBV30 and TRBJ2-6, with D perhaps matching TRBD2 (5 bases). Trimming shortened V by 3 bases and J by 2 bases, and 11 bases separated the two germline ends. CDR3 size: 15 residues. Germline-derived CDR1 and CDR2 are GTSNPN and SVGIG (reference sequence).

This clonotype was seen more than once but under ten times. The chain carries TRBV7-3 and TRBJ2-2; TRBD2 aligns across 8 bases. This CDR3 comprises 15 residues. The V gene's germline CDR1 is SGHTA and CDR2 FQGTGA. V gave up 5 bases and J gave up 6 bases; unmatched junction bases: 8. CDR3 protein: CASSPGGGDAGELFF. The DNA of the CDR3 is TGTGCCAGCAGCCCCGGGGGGGGCGACGCCGGGGAGCTGTTTTTT.

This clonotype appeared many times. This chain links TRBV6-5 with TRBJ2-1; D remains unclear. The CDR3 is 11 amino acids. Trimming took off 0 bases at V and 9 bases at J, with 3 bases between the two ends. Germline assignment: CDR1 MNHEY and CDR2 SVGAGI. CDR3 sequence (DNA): TGTGCCAGCAGTTACTCTGTTGAGCAGTTCTTC. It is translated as CASSYSVEQFF.

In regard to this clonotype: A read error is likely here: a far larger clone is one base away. Written as DNA, the CDR3 is TGCGCCAGCAGCCAAGTAGGGGGATCGGCCTCTGGGGCCAACGCCCTGACTTTC. Its translation is CASSQVGGSASGANALTF. This chain links TRBV4-1 with TRBJ2-6; D may be TRBD1 (6 bases). The V gene's germline CDR1 is MGHRA and CDR2 YSYEKL. This CDR3 is 18 amino acids long.